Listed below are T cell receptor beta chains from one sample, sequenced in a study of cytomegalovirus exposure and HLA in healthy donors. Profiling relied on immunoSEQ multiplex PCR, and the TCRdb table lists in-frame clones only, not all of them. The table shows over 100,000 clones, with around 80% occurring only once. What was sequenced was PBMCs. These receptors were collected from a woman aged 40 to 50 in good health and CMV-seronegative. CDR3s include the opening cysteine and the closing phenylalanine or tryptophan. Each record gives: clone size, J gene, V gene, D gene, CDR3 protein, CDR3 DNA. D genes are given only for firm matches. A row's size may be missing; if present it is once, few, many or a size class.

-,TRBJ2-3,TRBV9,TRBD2,CASSAGLAGTDTQYF,TGTGCCAGCAGCGCGGGACTAGCGGGGACAGATACGCAGTATTTT
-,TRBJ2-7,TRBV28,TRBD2,CASNWGGEQYF,TGTGCCAGCAACTGGGGGGGGGAGCAGTACTTC
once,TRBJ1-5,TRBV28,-,CASIGRDFLLEQPQHF,TGTGCCAGCATTGGCAGGGATTTTTTATTAGAGCAGCCCCAGCATTTT
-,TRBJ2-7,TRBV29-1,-,CSVDAQGIGVQYF,TGCAGCGTTGACGCACAGGGTATTGGGGTGCAGTACTTC
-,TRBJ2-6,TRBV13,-,CASSLDRSGANVLTF,TGTGCCAGCAGCTTAGATCGCTCTGGGGCCAACGTCCTGACTTTC
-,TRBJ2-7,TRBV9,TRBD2,CASSVGASGGPYEQYF,TGTGCCAGCAGCGTAGGGGCTAGCGGGGGTCCCTACGAGCAGTACTTC
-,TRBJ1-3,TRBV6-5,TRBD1,CASSSGTGPGNTIYF,TGTGCCAGCAGTTCCGGGACAGGGCCTGGAAACACCATATATTTT
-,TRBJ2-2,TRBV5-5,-,CASSSIPNTGELFF,TGTGCCAGCAGCTCTATACCGAACACCGGGGAGCTGTTTTTT
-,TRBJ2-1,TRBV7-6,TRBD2,CASSPLAGAHNEQFF,TGTGCCAGCAGCCCACTAGCGGGAGCCCACAATGAGCAGTTCTTC
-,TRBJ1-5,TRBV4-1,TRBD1,CASSPTTGTSNQPQHF,TGCGCCAGCAGCCCCACGACAGGGACGAGCAATCAGCCCCAGCATTTT
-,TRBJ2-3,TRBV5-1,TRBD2,CASSSTILAGVPDTQYF,TGCGCCAGCAGCTCAACAATACTAGCGGGAGTTCCCGATACGCAGTATTTT
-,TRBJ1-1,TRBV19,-,CASTIAGQYGTEAFF,TGTGCCAGTACCATAGCGGGTCAGTACGGCACTGAAGCTTTCTTT
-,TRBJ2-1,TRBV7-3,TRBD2,CASSLTSGRYNEQFF,TGTGCCAGCAGCCTGACTAGCGGACGTTACAATGAGCAGTTCTTC
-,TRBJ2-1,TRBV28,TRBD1,CASSARQGWSYNEQFF,TGTGCCAGCAGCGCCCGACAGGGATGGTCCTACAATGAGCAGTTCTTC
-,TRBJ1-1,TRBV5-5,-,CASSPTAAANTEAFF,TGTGCCAGCAGCCCTACCGCGGCAGCGAACACTGAAGCTTTCTTT
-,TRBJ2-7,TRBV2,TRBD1,CASRHPDRAHEQYF,TGTGCCAGCAGGCACCCGGACAGGGCCCACGAGCAGTACTTC
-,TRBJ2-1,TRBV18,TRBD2,CASSVLAGGSDNEQFF,TGTGCCAGCTCAGTCCTAGCGGGAGGAAGCGACAATGAGCAGTTCTTC
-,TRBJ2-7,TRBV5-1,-,CASSPTEGLLSYEQYF,TGCGCCAGCAGCCCGACGGAGGGGCTCCTATCCTACGAGCAGTACTTC
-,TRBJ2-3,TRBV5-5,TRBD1,CASSLLTGGDTQYF,TGTGCCAGCAGCTTATTGACAGGGGGGGATACGCAGTATTTT
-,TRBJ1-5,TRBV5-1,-,CASSPRAGIQPQHF,TGCGCCAGCAGCCCCAGGGCAGGGATCCAGCCCCAGCATTTT
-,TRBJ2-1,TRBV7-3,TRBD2,CASSLLAGAANEQFF,TGTGCCAGCAGCTTACTCGCGGGAGCGGCCAATGAGCAGTTCTTC
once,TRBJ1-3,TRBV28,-,CASSDLPGRGNTIYF,TGTGCCAGCAGTGATCTGCCAGGGCGTGGAAACACCATATATTTT
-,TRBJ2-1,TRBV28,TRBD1,CASSPRDRGRNEQFF,TGTGCCAGCAGTCCTCGGGACAGGGGTAGGAATGAGCAGTTCTTC
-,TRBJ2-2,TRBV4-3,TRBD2,CASRSGGGGELFF,TGCGCCAGCCGCAGCGGGGGGGGCGGGGAGCTGTTTTTT
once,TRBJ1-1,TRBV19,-,CASSGGKNTEAFF,TGTGCCAGTAGTGGGGGGAAGAACACTGAAGCTTTCTTT
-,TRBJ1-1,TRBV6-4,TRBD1,CASRRGRETEAFF,TGTGCCAGCAGGAGGGGGCGGGAAACTGAAGCTTTCTTT
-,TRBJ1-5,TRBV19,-,CASRPGTYSNQPQHF,TGTGCCAGTAGACCGGGGACTTATAGCAATCAGCCCCAGCATTTT
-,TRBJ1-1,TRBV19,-,CASSGTGTRVNGKGAFF,TGTGCCAGTAGTGGAACCGGGACACGAGTTAATGGGAAGGGAGCTTTCTTT
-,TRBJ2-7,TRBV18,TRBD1,CASSASDRGHEQYF,TGTGCCAGCTCAGCTTCGGACAGGGGCCACGAGCAGTACTTC
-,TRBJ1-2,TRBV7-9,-,CASSFGSDYGYTF,TGTGCCAGCAGCTTTGGCAGCGACTATGGCTACACCTTC
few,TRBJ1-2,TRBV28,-,CASRQPVDYGYTF,TGTGCCAGCAGACAGCCCGTCGACTATGGCTACACCTTC
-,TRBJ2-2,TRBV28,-,CASSLLQYVAGGITNTGELFF,TGTGCCAGCAGTTTATTACAGTATGTTGCTGGGGGGATAACGAACACCGGGGAGCTGTTTTTT
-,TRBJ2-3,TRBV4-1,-,CASRGDIGTDTQYF,TGCGCCAGCAGAGGGGATATTGGAACAGATACGCAGTATTTT
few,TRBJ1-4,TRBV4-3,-,CASSQEGARGSNLLFF,TGCGCCAGCAGCCAAGAGGGGGCCCGGGGATCTAATTTACTGTTTTTT
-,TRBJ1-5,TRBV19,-,CASSIAPLGNQPQHF,TGTGCCAGTAGTATAGCCCCTCTCGGCAATCAGCCCCAGCATTTT
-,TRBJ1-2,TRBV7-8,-,CASSLAQTGYRYTF,TGTGCCAGCAGCTTGGCCCAAACAGGTTATCGCTACACCTTC
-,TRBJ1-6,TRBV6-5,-,CATQDGNSPLHF,TGTGCCACCCAAGACGGGAATTCACCCCTCCACTTT
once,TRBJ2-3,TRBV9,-,CASSKDLLGASDTQYF,TGTGCCAGCAGCAAAGACCTCCTAGGGGCGTCAGATACGCAGTATTTT
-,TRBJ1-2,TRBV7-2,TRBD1,CASSSRRTGNGYTF,TGTGCCAGCAGCAGCCGAAGGACAGGGAATGGCTACACCTTC
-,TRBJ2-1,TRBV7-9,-,CASRAAGTFYNEQFF,TGTGCCAGCAGGGCCGCCGGGACATTTTACAATGAGCAGTTCTTC
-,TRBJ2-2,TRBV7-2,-,CASRYSFTSTGELFF,TGTGCCAGCAGATACAGTTTTACAAGCACCGGGGAGCTGTTTTTT
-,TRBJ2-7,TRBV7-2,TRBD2,CASSGGTSAYEQYF,TGTGCCAGCAGCGGGGGGACTAGCGCTTACGAGCAGTACTTC
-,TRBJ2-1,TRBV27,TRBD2,CASSSALAGEQFF,TGTGCCAGCAGTTCCGCATTAGCGGGGGAGCAGTTCTTC
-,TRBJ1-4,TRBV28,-,CASSYAGGLFF,TGTGCCAGCAGTTACGCGGGGGGGCTGTTTTTT
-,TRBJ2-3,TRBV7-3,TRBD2,CASSSGLAGGPDTQYF,TGTGCCAGCAGCTCTGGACTAGCGGGAGGACCAGATACGCAGTATTTT
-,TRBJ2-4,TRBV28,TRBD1,CASTKPGGQGSF,TGTGCCAGCACCAAGCCGGGGGGACAGGGGAGCTTC